A selection of T cell receptor beta chains follows, all from one sample in a study of blood T cells in healthy people across ages. TCRdb passed the 5' RACE reads through MiXCR, listing each CDR3 protein once. The repertoire has around 900,000 distinct CDR3 sequences, about 53% of them found once; the top ten carry about a fifth. Input material: blood. The receptors shown here come from a woman aged 55-69 years in good health. CDR3s leave out the opening cysteine and the closing phenylalanine or tryptophan.

TRBV20-1	TRBJ1-6	SPVGTRYNSPLH
TRBV5-1	TRBJ2-3	ASQLRPYTDTQY
TRBV7-2	TRBJ1-2	ASSTLYRDYGYT
TRBV28	TRBJ2-7	ASLPGLADLRTYERY
TRBV19	.	ASSTTSGQQF
TRBV4-1	TRBJ2-5	ASSQGRPSAREQY
TRBV7-2	TRBJ2-1	ASRLSSGTYNEQF
TRBV20-1	TRBJ2-7	SASQGSGSYEQY
TRBV4-3	TRBJ2-7	ASSQAFGREIHEQY
TRBV30	TRBJ1-1	AWSGDRGPEAF